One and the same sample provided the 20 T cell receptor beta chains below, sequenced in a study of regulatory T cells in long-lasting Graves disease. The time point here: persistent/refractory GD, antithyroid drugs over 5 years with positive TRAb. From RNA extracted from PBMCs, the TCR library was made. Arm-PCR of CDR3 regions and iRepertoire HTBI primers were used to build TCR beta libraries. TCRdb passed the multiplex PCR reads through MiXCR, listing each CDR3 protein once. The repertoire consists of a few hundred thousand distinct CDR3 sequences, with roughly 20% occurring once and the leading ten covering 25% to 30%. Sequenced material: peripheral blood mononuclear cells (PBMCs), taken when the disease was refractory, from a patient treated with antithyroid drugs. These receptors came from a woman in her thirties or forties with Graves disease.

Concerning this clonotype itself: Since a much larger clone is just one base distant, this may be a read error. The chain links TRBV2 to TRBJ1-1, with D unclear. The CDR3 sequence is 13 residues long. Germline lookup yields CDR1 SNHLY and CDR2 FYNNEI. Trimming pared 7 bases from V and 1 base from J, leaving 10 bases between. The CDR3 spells CASIEGSNTEAFF. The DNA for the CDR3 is TGTGCCAGCATCGAGGGTTCGAACACTGAAGCTTTCTTT.

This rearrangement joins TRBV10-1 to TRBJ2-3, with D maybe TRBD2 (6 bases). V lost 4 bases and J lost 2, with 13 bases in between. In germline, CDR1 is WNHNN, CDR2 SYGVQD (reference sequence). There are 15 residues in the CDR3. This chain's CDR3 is CASSGAGRVTDTQYF. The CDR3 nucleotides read TGCGCCAGCAGTGGAGCGGGTAGGGTCACAGATACGCAGTATTTT.

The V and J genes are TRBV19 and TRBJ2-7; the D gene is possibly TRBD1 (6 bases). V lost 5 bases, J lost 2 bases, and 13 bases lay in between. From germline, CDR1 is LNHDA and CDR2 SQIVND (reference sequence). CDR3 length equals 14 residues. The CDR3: CASSPQGHPYEQYF. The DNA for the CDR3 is TGTGCCAGTAGTCCCCAGGGGCACCCCTACGAGCAGTACTTC.

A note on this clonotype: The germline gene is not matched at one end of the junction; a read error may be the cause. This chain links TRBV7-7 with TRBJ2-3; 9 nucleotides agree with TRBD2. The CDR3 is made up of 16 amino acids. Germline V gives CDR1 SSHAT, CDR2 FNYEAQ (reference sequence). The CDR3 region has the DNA TGTGCTAGCAGTCCCGGACTAGCGACTTACACAGATACGCAGTATTTT. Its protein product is CASSPGLATYTDTQYF.

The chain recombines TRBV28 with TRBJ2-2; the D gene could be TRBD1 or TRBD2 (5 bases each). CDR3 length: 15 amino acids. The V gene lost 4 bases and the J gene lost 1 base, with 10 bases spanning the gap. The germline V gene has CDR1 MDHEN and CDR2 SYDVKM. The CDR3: CASSYPGRNTGELFF. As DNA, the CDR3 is TGTGCCAGCAGTTACCCGGGACGGAACACCGGGGAGCTGTTTTTT.

CDR3 nucleotide sequence: TGTGCCAGCAGAGATATGACAGGGATGAGAATGAACACTGAAGCTTTCTTT. This translates into CASRDMTGMRMNTEAFF. The chain couples TRBV2 to TRBJ1-1, with 7 bases fitting TRBD1. This CDR3 region has 17 residues. Germline trimming cut 6 bases from V and 0 bases from J; bases unmatched to any gene: 13. CDR1 and CDR2 (germline): SNHLY, FYNNEI.

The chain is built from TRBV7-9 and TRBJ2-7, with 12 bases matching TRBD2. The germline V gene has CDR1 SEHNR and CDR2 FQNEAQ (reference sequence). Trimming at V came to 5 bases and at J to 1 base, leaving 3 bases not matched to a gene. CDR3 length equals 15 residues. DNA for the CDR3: TGTGCCAGCAGCGGACTAGCGGGGCCATCCTACGAGCAGTACTTC. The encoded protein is CASSGLAGPSYEQYF.

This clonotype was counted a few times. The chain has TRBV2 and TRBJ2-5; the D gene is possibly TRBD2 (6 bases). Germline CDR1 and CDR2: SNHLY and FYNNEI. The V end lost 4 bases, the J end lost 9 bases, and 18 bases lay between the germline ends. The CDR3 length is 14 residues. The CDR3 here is CASSVPGAPRAQYF. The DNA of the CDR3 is TGTGCCAGCAGTGTACCGGGAGCCCCCCGGGCCCAGTACTTC.

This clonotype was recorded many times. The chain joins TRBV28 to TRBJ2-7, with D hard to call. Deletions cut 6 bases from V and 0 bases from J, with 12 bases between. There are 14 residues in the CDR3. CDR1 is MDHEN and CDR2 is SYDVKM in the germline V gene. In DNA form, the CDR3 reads TGTGCCAGCAGACCCCCGATTGTCTCCTACGAGCAGTACTTC. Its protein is CASRPPIVSYEQYF.

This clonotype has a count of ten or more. The CDR3: CASSRTGGTQPQHF. CDR3 sequence (DNA): TGTGCCAGCAGTCGGACAGGGGGCACTCAGCCCCAGCATTTT. This chain uses TRBV28 with TRBJ1-5, with 11 bases fitting TRBD1. The V gene end was trimmed by 5 bases and the J gene end by 6 bases; junction bases not matched to a gene: 3. Germline CDR1 MDHEN, CDR2 SYDVKM. There are 14 residues in the CDR3.

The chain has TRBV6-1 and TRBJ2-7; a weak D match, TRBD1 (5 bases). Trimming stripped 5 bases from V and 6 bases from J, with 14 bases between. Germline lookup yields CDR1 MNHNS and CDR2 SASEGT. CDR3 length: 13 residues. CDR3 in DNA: TGTGCCAGCAGTCCTATGGGGCCAACCGAGCAGTACTTC. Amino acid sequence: CASSPMGPTEQYF.

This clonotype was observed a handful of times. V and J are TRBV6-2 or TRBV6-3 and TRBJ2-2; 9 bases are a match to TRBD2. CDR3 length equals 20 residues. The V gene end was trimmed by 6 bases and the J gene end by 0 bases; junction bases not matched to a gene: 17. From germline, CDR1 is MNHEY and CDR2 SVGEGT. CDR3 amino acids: CASRPSFTSGQLANTGELFF. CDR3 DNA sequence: TGTGCCAGCAGACCTTCTTTCACTAGCGGGCAACTCGCGAACACCGGGGAGCTGTTTTTT.

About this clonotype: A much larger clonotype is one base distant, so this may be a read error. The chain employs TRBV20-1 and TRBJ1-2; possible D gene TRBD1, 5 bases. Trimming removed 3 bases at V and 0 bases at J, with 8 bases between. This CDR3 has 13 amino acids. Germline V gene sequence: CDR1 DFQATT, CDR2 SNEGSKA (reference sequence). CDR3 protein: CSASGGANYGYTF. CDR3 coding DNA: TGCAGTGCTAGCGGGGGGGCTAACTATGGCTACACCTTC.

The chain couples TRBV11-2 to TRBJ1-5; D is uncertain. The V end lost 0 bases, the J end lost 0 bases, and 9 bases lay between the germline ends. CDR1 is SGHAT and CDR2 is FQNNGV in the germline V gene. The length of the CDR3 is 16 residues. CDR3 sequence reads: CASSLDGGFSNQPQHF. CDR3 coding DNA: TGTGCCAGCAGCTTAGATGGAGGGTTTAGCAATCAGCCCCAGCATTTT.

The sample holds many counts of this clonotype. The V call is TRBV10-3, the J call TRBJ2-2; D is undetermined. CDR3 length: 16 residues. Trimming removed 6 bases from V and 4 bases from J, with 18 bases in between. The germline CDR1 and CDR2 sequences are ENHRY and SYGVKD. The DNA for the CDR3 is TGTGCCATCAGGGACCCCCAAGAACTGAGCACCGGGGAGCTGTTTTTT. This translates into CAIRDPQELSTGELFF.

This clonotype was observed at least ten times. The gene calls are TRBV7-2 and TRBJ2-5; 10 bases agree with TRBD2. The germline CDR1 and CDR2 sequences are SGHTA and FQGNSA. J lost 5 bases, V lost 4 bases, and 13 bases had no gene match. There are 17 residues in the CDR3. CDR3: CASSSSIAGGGGETQYF. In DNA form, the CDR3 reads TGTGCCAGCAGCTCCTCAATAGCGGGAGGAGGTGGGGAGACCCAGTACTTC.

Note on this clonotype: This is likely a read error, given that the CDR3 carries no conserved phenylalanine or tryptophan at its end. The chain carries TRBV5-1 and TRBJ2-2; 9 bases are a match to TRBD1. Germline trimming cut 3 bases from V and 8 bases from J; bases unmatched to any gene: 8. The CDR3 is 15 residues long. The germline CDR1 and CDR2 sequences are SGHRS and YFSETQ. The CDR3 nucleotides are TGCGCCAGCAGCTCGAATGGACAGGGGCGTGGGGAGCTGTTTTCT. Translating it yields CASSSNGQGRGELFS.

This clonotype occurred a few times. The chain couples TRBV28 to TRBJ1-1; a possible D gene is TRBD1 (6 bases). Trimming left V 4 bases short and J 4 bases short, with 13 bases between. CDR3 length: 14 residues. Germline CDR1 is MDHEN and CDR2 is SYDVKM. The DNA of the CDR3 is TGTGCCAGCAGTTATCAGGGGTTGGGCACTGAAGCTTTCTTT. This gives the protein CASSYQGLGTEAFF.

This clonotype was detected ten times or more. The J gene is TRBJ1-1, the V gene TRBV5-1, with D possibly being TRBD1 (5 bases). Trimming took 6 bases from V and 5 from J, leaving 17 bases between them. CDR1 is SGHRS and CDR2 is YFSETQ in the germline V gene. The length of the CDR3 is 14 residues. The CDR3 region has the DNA TGCGCCAGCACCTCGGAGGGGAGGAGGACTGAAGCTTTCTTT. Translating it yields CASTSEGRRTEAFF.

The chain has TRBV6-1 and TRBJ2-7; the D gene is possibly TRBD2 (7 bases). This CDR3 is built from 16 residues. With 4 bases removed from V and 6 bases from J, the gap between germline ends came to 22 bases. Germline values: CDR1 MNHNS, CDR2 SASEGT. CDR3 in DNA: TGTGCCAGCAGTGGAACACGGACAGCTGGGAGGGCCGAGCAGTACTTC. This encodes CASSGTRTAGRAEQYF.